This T cell receptor beta chain was sequenced in a study of cytomegalovirus exposure and HLA in healthy donors. On the study more broadly: Earlier sequencing of around 190 million T cells yielded around 100 million unique TCR beta sequences. Overall study findings and caveats: Using a false discovery rate of 0.05, a later analysis showed that 16,951 TCR beta sequences were associated with HLA alleles.

Trimming shortened V by 2 bases and J by 0 bases, and 6 bases separated the two germline ends. The germline V gene has CDR1 MNHEY and CDR2 SMNVEV (reference sequence). The CDR3 has 14 residues. In the case of this clone: Antigen: not known.

The PCR had 60 Vbeta and 13 Jbeta primers. Some clones are missing from TCRdb's copy, which holds only in-frame ones; the method was immunoSEQ multiplex PCR. The table for this sample gives approximately 180,000 clones. Each donor was healthy, and each was a bone marrow donor. V gene TRBV27 combines with J gene TRBJ2-3, with D possibly being TRBD1 (5 bases). The sequencing sample was made of PBMCs. This TCR was recovered from a man aged 25 to 40 in good health and CMV-seronegative. In DNA form, the CDR3 reads TGTGCCAGCAGTTTAGGGGCCAGCACAGATACGCAGTATTTT. Residues: CASSLGASTDTQYF.